The 4 T cell receptor beta chains listed next were all sequenced from one sample in a study of control samples from healthy donors and cancer patients. Using immunoSEQ multiplex PCR, the repertoire was profiled, and TCRdb retains in-frame clones only, with some absent. Of 95,000 to 100,000 clones detected, approximately 90% appear once; the ten largest clones hold approximately 7.8%. Sample: blood. Source of these receptors: a man younger than 45 in good health.

The chain employs TRBV11-1 and TRBJ2-2; D remains ambiguous. Germline CDR1 reads SGHAT; CDR2 reads FQDESV (reference sequence). This CDR3 region has 15 residues. With 2 bases removed from V and 1 base from J, the gap between germline ends came to 8 bases. The CDR3 DNA follows: TGTGCCAGCAGCTTAAGGGTTGAGAACACCGGGGAGCTGTTTTTT. It specifies CASSLRVENTGELFF.

The sample holds one count of this clone. The chain links TRBV7-2 to TRBJ2-3; D remains unclear. Trimming shortened V by 0 bases and J by 3 bases, and 16 bases separated the two germline ends. Germline V gives CDR1 SGHTA, CDR2 FQGNSA. The CDR3 runs to 17 residues. The CDR3 DNA follows: TGTGCCAGCAGCTTAGCATTTCTTGGGTCGGCTACAGATACGCAGTATTTT. The encoded protein is CASSLAFLGSATDTQYF.

This clone was detected a few times. The chain is built from TRBV6-1 and TRBJ1-5; a possible D gene is TRBD1 (6 bases). CDR3 length equals 15 residues. V dropped 3 bases and J dropped 3 bases, with 12 bases sitting between them. The germline V gene encodes CDR1 MNHNS and CDR2 SASEGT. CDR3 loop: CASSDTGPLNQPQHF. The CDR3 nucleotides are TGTGCCAGCAGTGACACAGGGCCCCTCAATCAGCCCCAGCATTTT.

The V and J genes are TRBV19 and TRBJ1-5, with D hard to call. The V and J ends lost 1 base and 0 bases respectively, with 7 bases between them. The CDR3 runs to 15 residues. CDR1 is LNHDA, CDR2 SQIVND, per germline (reference sequence). CDR3: CASSIGQVSNQPQHF. CDR3 nucleotide sequence: TGTGCCAGTAGTATAGGGCAAGTTAGCAATCAGCCCCAGCATTTT.